Included here is one TCR beta chain sequence, with context. This clonotype qualifies as medium-sized (0.01 to 0.1%). Its antigen remains unidentified. No per-base quality is available; no much larger clone lies one base away. This entry is derived from a study of immune reconstitution after stem cell transplant in scleroderma (dated by TCRdb to about 2017). Library construction relied on RT-PCR. Instrument used: Illumina MiSeq. TCRdb reprocessing: public reads trimmed at Q25 with fastp, clones called with MiXCR, in-frame beta chains kept. Duplicate CDR3 protein sequences are folded into a single record with the most common DNA and genes. The table for this sample lists roughly 1,500 distinct CDR3 sequences; 15% to 18% of them were counted only once. The top ten constitute over 45% of the sample. Measured from the cysteine to the phenylalanine, the CDR3 is 14 residues long. Kept here is only the CDR3 DNA, which spans 42 bases and is read in frame from base 1. CDR1 and CDR2 are drawn from the germline V gene: MNHEY, SVGEGT. The junction shows trimming of 3 bases on V and 4 bases on J, plus 13 bases between the germline ends.

The rearrangement combines TRBV6-2 or TRBV6-3 with TRBJ2-7; the D gene is perhaps TRBD1 or TRBD2, as each covers 5 bases. The TCR sequence derives from a female donor with systemic sclerosis. Sampling was conducted before or after autologous hematopoietic stem cell transplantation (not recorded which). The nucleotides are TGTGCCAGCAGTTATACAGGATGGGAGTACGAGCAGTACTTC. It is translated as CASSYTGWEYEQYF.